The 14 T cell receptor beta chains reported below all come from one sample, sequenced in a study of vaccination effects on CD4 cells after COVID-19. Antigen-specific CD4+ T cells were first expanded with viral peptide pools by the ViraFEST assay and only then sequenced. Culture lasted approximately 10 days before CD4+ T cell isolation. Vaccinated recipients, who were negative for nucleocapsid antibodies, had no history of SARS-CoV-2 infection. Repertoires were generated with immunoSEQ multiplex PCR, while TCRdb's copy carries only in-frame clones and drops some. The profile shows 71,000 or so clones, approximately 70% of them singletons. These receptors have no identified antigens. Source: CD4+ T cells from PBMCs cultured with HCoV-OC43 spike peptides, taken before COVID-19 vaccination. Subset here: HCoV-OC43 spike overlapping peptide pool stimulation. These receptors all stem from a human donor who received a COVID-19 vaccine.

The V gene is TRBV5-1, the J gene TRBJ2-3; TRBD2 might be the D (5 bases). CDR1 is SGHRS and CDR2 is YFSETQ in the germline V gene. Trimming took 4 bases from V and 2 from J, leaving 11 bases between them. This CDR3 has 14 residues. Written as DNA, the CDR3 is TGCGCCAGCAGCCCGAGGACTTTCACAGATACGCAGTATTTT. This sequence encodes CASSPRTFTDTQYF.

The chain is built from TRBV4-3 and TRBJ1-3; D gene ambiguous. V was cut by 0 bases and J by 0 bases, with 9 bases left in between. This CDR3 has 16 residues. CDR1 is LGHNA and CDR2 is YSLEER in the germline V gene. In DNA form, the CDR3 reads TGCGCCAGCAGCCAAGATTATCGTTCCTCTGGAAACACCATATATTTT. Its translation is CASSQDYRSSGNTIYF.

The rearrangement joins TRBV5-1 to TRBJ1-6; the D is unclear. CDR1 SGHRS and CDR2 YFSETQ come from the germline V gene. Trimming took 4 bases from V and 3 from J, leaving 11 bases between them. The CDR3 extends over 15 amino acids. DNA for the CDR3: TGCGCCAGCAGCCCAACAGAGAACTATAATTCACCCCTCCACTTT. Translating gives CASSPTENYNSPLHF.

J is TRBJ1-1 and V is TRBV2; 8 positions agree with TRBD1. Germline V gene sequence: CDR1 SNHLY, CDR2 FYNNEI. The CDR3 is 12 amino acids. V lost 6 bases, J lost 8 bases, and 5 bases stayed unmatched. CDR3 residues: CASSGQGGEAFF. The CDR3 region has the DNA TGTGCCAGCAGCGGACAGGGAGGCGAAGCTTTCTTT.

This chain uses TRBV19 with TRBJ2-2, with D unclear. Trimming stripped 3 bases from V and 1 base from J, with 9 bases between. The germline CDR1 and CDR2 sequences are LNHDA and SQIVND (reference sequence). The CDR3 consists of 15 residues. In nucleotides, the CDR3 is TGTGCCAGTAGTATCCGGGCCCAGAACACCGGGGAGCTGTTTTTT. Its translation: CASSIRAQNTGELFF.

In this sample, this clone turned up once. The genes are TRBV19 and TRBJ1-3; D not certain. V was shortened by 3 bases and J by 0 bases, with 9 bases between the two germline ends. The germline V gene encodes CDR1 LNHDA and CDR2 SQIVND (reference sequence). The CDR3 length is 15 residues. The CDR3 sequence is CASSISGNSGNTIYF. CDR3 nucleotide sequence: TGTGCCAGTAGTATCTCGGGGAACTCTGGAAACACCATATATTTT.

The gene calls are TRBV7-2 and TRBJ2-1; the D gene is possibly TRBD1 (5 bases). The CDR3 runs 15 residues. V lost 1 base and J lost 6, with 13 bases in between. CDR1 is SGHTA and CDR2 is FQGNSA in the germline V gene. The CDR3 nucleotides are TGTGCCAGCAGCTTAGATTCGGCAGGGATCAATGAGCAGTTCTTC. Encoded protein: CASSLDSAGINEQFF.

V is TRBV10-1 and J is TRBJ1-1; no clear D. Trimming stripped 0 bases from V and 11 bases from J, with 13 bases between. The CDR3 spans 13 residues. Germline lookup yields CDR1 WNHNN and CDR2 SYGVQD (reference sequence). This CDR3 is CASSESTGRGAFF. The CDR3 DNA follows: TGCGCCAGCAGTGAGTCGACGGGGAGAGGGGCTTTCTTT.

The chain is built from TRBV5-1 and TRBJ1-1, with no clear D. CDR3 size: 15 residues. Trimming removed 2 bases from V and 1 base from J, with 12 bases in between. CDR1 and CDR2 (germline): SGHRS, YFSETQ. The CDR3 DNA is TGCGCCAGCAGCTTCGATTCTCTCCGGAACACTGAAGCTTTCTTT. It is translated as CASSFDSLRNTEAFF. The complete variable domain, with remaining parts taken from reference TRBV5-1 and TRBJ1-1, reads KAGVTQTPRYLIKTRGQQVTLSCSPISGHRSVSWYQQTPGQGLQFLFEYFSETQRNKGNFPGRFSGRQFSNSRSEMNVSTLELGDSALYLCASSFDSLRNTEAFFGQGTRLTVV.

This chain's CDR3 is CASSPYGTYGYTF. The CDR3 nucleotides read TGTGCCAGCAGTCCCTACGGGACCTATGGCTACACCTTC. V usage is TRBV12-3 or TRBV12-4 and J usage is TRBJ1-2; weak D call: TRBD1 (5 bases). Trimming removed 5 bases from V and 4 bases from J, with 11 bases in between. The CDR3 runs to 13 residues.

The sample holds a few counts of this clone. The chain is built from TRBV9 and TRBJ1-3; TRBD1 aligns across 7 bases. V trimming: 2 bases; J trimming: 0 bases; junction bases outside the gene matches: 5. Germline V gene lookup returns CDR1 SGDLS and CDR2 YYNGEE. The CDR3 extends over 16 amino acids. The CDR3 is CASSVGQSSSGNTIYF. The CDR3, as DNA: TGTGCCAGCAGCGTGGGACAGTCAAGCTCTGGAAACACCATATATTTT.

The chain joins TRBV6-2 or TRBV6-3 to TRBJ2-1; tentatively, D is TRBD1 (5 bases). V shed 5 bases and J shed 7 bases, with 12 bases lying between them. The germline CDR1 and CDR2 sequences are MNHEY and SVGEGT. The CDR3 is 13 amino acids. The CDR3 loop reads CASSGLPGNEQFF. CDR3 coding DNA: TGTGCCAGCAGTGGCCTTCCAGGGAATGAGCAGTTCTTC.

In this sample, this clone turned up once. This chain links TRBV5-1 with TRBJ2-6; D possibly uses TRBD1 or TRBD2 (5 bases each). The V gene lost 4 bases and the J gene lost 2 bases, with 13 bases spanning the gap. CDR3 length equals 16 residues. The germline V gene has CDR1 SGHRS and CDR2 YFSETQ. CDR3 DNA: TGCGCCAGCAGCCCTACCAGGGACGCTGGGGCCAACGTCCTGACTTTC. It is translated as CASSPTRDAGANVLTF.

This chain's CDR3 is CASSLDGGADEQYV. The CDR3 coding sequence is TGCGCCAGCAGCTTGGACGGGGGGGCGGACGAGCAGTACGTC. The genes are TRBV5-1 and TRBJ2-7; 8 bases line up with TRBD2. The CDR3 sequence is 14 residues long. Looked up from germline, CDR1 is SGHRS and CDR2 is YFSETQ. Germline trimming cut 0 bases from V and 5 bases from J; bases unmatched to any gene: 4.